This T cell receptor beta chain comes out of a study of T cells in Graves' hyperthyroidism and ophthalmopathy. Using RNA transcripts as the source, TCR beta CDR3 regions were amplified. When the TCR CDR3 underwent first-round RT-PCR, the HTBI primer set was used. TCRdb processed the multiplex PCR reads anew with MiXCR; each CDR3 protein has one entry. The table includes under 400,000 distinct CDR3 sequences, roughly 15% detected once. Points from the study as a whole: Ophthalmopathy and stable hyperthyroidism were told apart by a 13 V-J model.

This clonotype has ten or more counts. Antigen: not known. Germline CDR1 KGHSH, CDR2 LQKENI. This CDR3 is 15 amino acids long. Trimming cost V 1 base and J 2 bases; bases outside gene matches: 1. The specimen was blood. This chain connects TRBV18 to TRBJ1-1, with 10 bases fitting TRBD1. This receptor was taken from a woman aged 55 to 70 with Graves' ophthalmopathy. The chain's CDR3 is CASSPRDRGNTEAFF. The CDR3 DNA reads as TGTGCCAGCTCACCACGGGACAGGGGAAACACTGAAGCTTTCTTT.